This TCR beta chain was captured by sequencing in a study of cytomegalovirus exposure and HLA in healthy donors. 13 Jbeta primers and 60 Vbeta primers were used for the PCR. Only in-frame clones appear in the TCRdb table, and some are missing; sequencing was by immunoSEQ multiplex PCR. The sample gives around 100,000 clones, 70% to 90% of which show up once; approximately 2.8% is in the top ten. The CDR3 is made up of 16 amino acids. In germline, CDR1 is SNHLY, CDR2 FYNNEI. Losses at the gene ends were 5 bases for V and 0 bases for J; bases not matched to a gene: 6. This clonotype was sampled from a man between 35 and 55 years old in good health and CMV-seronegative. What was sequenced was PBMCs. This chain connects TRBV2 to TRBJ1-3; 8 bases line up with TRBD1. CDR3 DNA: TGTGCCAGCAGTACAACGACAGGGGACTCTGGAAACACCATATATTTT. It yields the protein CASSTTTGDSGNTIYF.